What follows describes a single T cell receptor beta chain. This sample was taken from a study of blood T cell repertoires in COVID-19. The overall study: Some COVID-19 samples were acute and others convalescent; all came from the United States, Italy and Spain.

The CDR3 extends over 13 amino acids. Germline V gives CDR1 SQVTM, CDR2 ANQGSEA. Trimming took 7 bases from V and 6 from J; bases not matched to a gene: 7. Profiled with immunoSEQ multiplex PCR; TCRdb holds only in-frame clones, not every one. The profile shows 300,000 to 350,000 clones, almost 90% of them singletons. The receptor's source is a woman aged 35 to 49 with COVID-19, enrolled during active disease. This sequence joins TRBV29-1 and TRBJ2-2, with 8 positions matching TRBD2. The sequenced sample consisted of peripheral blood. CDR3 sequence (DNA): TGCAGCGCAGGGACTAGTATTGCCGGGGAGCTGTTTTTT. Translation gives CSAGTSIAGELFF.